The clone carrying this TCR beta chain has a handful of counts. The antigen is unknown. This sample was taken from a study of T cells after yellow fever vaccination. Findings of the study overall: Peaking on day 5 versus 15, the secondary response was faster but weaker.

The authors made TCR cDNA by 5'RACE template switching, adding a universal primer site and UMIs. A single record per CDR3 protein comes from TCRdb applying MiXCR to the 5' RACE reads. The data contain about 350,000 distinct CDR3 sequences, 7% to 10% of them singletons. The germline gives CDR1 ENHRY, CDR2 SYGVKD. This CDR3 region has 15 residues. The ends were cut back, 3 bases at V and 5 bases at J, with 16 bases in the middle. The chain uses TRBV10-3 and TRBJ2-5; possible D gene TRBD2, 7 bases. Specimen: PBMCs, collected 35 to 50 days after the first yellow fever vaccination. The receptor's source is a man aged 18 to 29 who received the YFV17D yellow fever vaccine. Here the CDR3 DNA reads TGTGCCATCAGTGATCTGGCGGGGGCCTGGGAGACCCAGTACTTC. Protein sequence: CAISDLAGAWETQYF.